Shown below are 27 T cell receptor beta chains from a single sample sequenced in a study of siplizumab effects on memory and regulatory T cells. The method was immunoSEQ multiplex PCR; TCRdb's version includes in-frame clones alone and lacks a portion of them. The table records about 56,000 clones, around 97% of them present only once. The sequenced sample was naive CD8+ T cells sorted from blood. These receptors all come from a human donor in good health.

V is TRBV4-2 and J is TRBJ1-3; unclear D gene. The V end lost 6 bases, the J end lost 3 bases, and 6 bases lay between the germline ends. Germline CDR1 is LGHNA and CDR2 is YNFKEQ. The CDR3 totals 12 residues. The CDR3: CASRAGGNTIYF. In DNA, the CDR3 is TGTGCCAGCAGGGCAGGTGGAAACACCATATATTTT.

The V gene is TRBV14, the J gene TRBJ1-1; D gene uncertain. The CDR3 totals 15 residues. Germline CDR1 is SGHDN and CDR2 is FVKESK. V lost 0 bases and J lost 3, with 11 bases in between. CDR3 loop: CASSQDWGEDTEAFF. CDR3 nucleotides: TGTGCCAGCAGCCAAGATTGGGGAGAGGACACTGAAGCTTTCTTT.

This sequence joins TRBV4-2 and TRBJ1-5; TRBD1 might be the D (5 bases). Per germline, CDR1 LGHNA and CDR2 YNFKEQ. Between the trimmed V and J ends, which lost 0 bases and 2 bases, there was a span of 11 bases. The CDR3 has 16 residues. CDR3 in amino acids: CASSQEVGEGNQPQHF. Written as DNA, the CDR3 is TGTGCCAGCAGCCAAGAGGTGGGGGAAGGCAATCAGCCCCAGCATTTT.

The chain joins TRBV27 to TRBJ2-7, with 9 bases identical to TRBD2. J lost 2 bases, V lost 3 bases, and 2 bases had no gene match. The CDR3 contains 14 residues. Looked up from germline, CDR1 is MNHEY and CDR2 is SMNVEV (reference sequence). In DNA form, the CDR3 reads TGTGCCAGCAGTTTCGCTAGCGGGGCCTACGAGCAGTACTTC. Protein: CASSFASGAYEQYF.

The chain is built from TRBV19 and TRBJ2-1, with a tentative D call TRBD1 (5 bases). The CDR3 loop spans 16 amino acids. V lost 4 bases and J 5 bases, leaving 18 bases between the germline ends. Germline-derived CDR1 and CDR2 are LNHDA and SQIVND (reference sequence). The CDR3 bases are TGTGCCAGTAGTACCCTTTTCTGGGGCCGGAACAATGAGCAGTTCTTC. Its translation is CASSTLFWGRNNEQFF.

This chain uses TRBV7-9 with TRBJ1-3; the D is unclear. The CDR3 totals 15 residues. Per germline, CDR1 SEHNR and CDR2 FQNEAQ (reference sequence). V shed 5 bases and J shed 4 bases, with 15 bases lying between them. CDR3 region: CASSPHNQQGNTIYF. The CDR3 DNA sequence: TGTGCCAGCAGCCCTCACAACCAACAAGGAAACACCATATATTTT.

The genes are TRBV28 and TRBJ2-7; TRBD1 might be the D (6 bases). The CDR3 totals 14 residues. Germline CDR1 MDHEN, CDR2 SYDVKM. V lost 5 bases, J lost 0 bases, and 11 bases lay in between. The CDR3 sequence is CASSVTGSSYEQYF. The CDR3 coding sequence is TGTGCCAGCAGTGTGACAGGAAGCTCCTACGAGCAGTACTTC. Complete variable domain (other parts from reference TRBV28 and TRBJ2-7): DVKVTQSSRYLVKRTGEKVFLECVQDMDHENMFWYRQDPGLGLRLIYFSYDVKMKEKGDIPEGYSVSREKKERFSLILESASTNQTSMYLCASSVTGSSYEQYFGPGTRLTVT.

This clone appeared a single time. This chain links TRBV4-2 with TRBJ1-5; D is perhaps TRBD1 (5 bases). The CDR3 extends over 13 amino acids. From germline, CDR1 is LGHNA and CDR2 YNFKEQ. V was trimmed by 5 bases and J by 3 bases, leaving 8 bases between them. The CDR3 DNA reads TGTGCCAGCAGCGGGACCGCCAATCAGCCCCAGCATTTT. This codes for CASSGTANQPQHF.

This sequence joins TRBV6-5 and TRBJ2-7, with D maybe TRBD2 (6 bases). The germline V gene encodes CDR1 MNHEY and CDR2 SVGAGI. The CDR3 extends over 15 amino acids. V was cut by 4 bases and J by 2 bases, with 15 bases left in between. The DNA of the CDR3 is TGTGCCAGCAGTTTCCTACTAGCCGACCCCTACGAGCAGTACTTC. It codes for CASSFLLADPYEQYF.

The CDR3 region is CASSLGVISTDTQYF. The CDR3, as DNA: TGTGCCAGCAGCTTAGGGGTGATCAGCACAGATACGCAGTATTTT. V is TRBV11-2 and J is TRBJ2-3, with D unclear. This CDR3 has 15 residues. Looked up from germline, CDR1 is SGHAT and CDR2 is FQNNGV. Trimming removed 1 base from V and 0 bases from J, with 8 bases in between.

This clone was observed a few times. This rearrangement joins TRBV6-5 to TRBJ1-1, with D hard to call. V was pared by 0 bases and J by 7 bases, with 3 bases between. The germline V gene encodes CDR1 MNHEY and CDR2 SVGAGI. This CDR3 comprises 11 residues. The CDR3 loop is CASSYSGEAFF. In DNA form, the CDR3 reads TGTGCCAGCAGTTACTCGGGTGAAGCTTTCTTT.

The chain recombines TRBV4-1 with TRBJ2-3; D assignment may be TRBD1 or TRBD2 (5 bases each). Trimming cost V 3 bases and J 3 bases, with 13 bases left between them. Germline CDR1 reads MGHRA; CDR2 reads YSYEKL. The CDR3 totals 15 residues. Written as DNA, the CDR3 is TGCGCCAGCAGCCAGGGGACCCGTCTAACAGATACGCAGTATTTT. Translated, it gives CASSQGTRLTDTQYF.

The genes are TRBV2 and TRBJ2-3; D remains unclear. Per germline, CDR1 SNHLY and CDR2 FYNNEI. V was clipped by 2 bases and J by 2 bases, with 5 bases between them. The CDR3 is 13 residues long. CDR3 region: CASSELNTDTQYF. In nucleotides, the CDR3 is TGTGCCAGCAGTGAACTTAACACAGATACGCAGTATTTT.

This chain connects TRBV9 to TRBJ1-2, with TRBD1 as a possible D gene (6 bases). The CDR3 contains 14 residues. Germline CDR1 and CDR2: SGDLS and YYNGEE. Trimming pared 3 bases from V and 4 bases from J, leaving 13 bases between. The CDR3 sequence: CASSGSSGAYGYTF. The CDR3 bases are TGTGCCAGCAGCGGGTCCTCAGGGGCCTATGGCTACACCTTC.

V and J are TRBV28 and TRBJ1-2; the D is unclear. The CDR3 covers 12 residues. V lost 5 bases to trimming and J lost 5 bases, with 9 bases between them. Germline-derived CDR1 and CDR2 are MDHEN and SYDVKM. CDR3 sequence: CASSLGTYGYTF. Written as DNA, the CDR3 is TGTGCCAGCAGTCTCGGCACTTATGGCTACACCTTC.

J is TRBJ2-3 and V is TRBV6-5; 8 bases map to TRBD2. Germline V gene data show CDR1 as MNHEY and CDR2 as SVGAGI. J gave up 3 bases and V 4 bases, and 6 bases lay outside the gene matches. The CDR3 consists of 15 residues. The CDR3 coding sequence is TGTGCCAGCAGTTCCGAGACTAGCGTAACAGATACGCAGTATTTT. Protein sequence: CASSSETSVTDTQYF.

The J gene is TRBJ1-1, the V gene TRBV29-1; a possible D gene is TRBD1 (6 bases). The CDR3 is made up of 12 amino acids. The germline V gene encodes CDR1 SQVTM and CDR2 ANQGSEA. Trimming cost V 4 bases and J 4 bases, with 10 bases left between them. The CDR3 is CSVASGATEAFF. The CDR3 DNA follows: TGCAGCGTTGCCTCGGGGGCCACTGAAGCTTTCTTT.

Here the CDR3 DNA reads TGTGCCACCAGCAGAGTCGGGCTAGCAGACACCGGGGAGCTGTTTTTT. Translation: CATSRVGLADTGELFF. The chain has TRBV15 and TRBJ2-2; D is perhaps TRBD2 (5 bases). The length of the CDR3 is 16 residues. The V and J ends lost 1 base and 3 bases respectively, with 12 bases between them. Germline-derived CDR1 and CDR2 are LNHNV and YYDKDF (reference sequence).

This chain links TRBV11-2 with TRBJ2-6; 10 bases agree with TRBD1. Germline V CDR1 and CDR2: SGHAT, FQNNGV. Trimming removed 1 base from V and 1 base from J; junction bases left unmatched: 7. CDR3 size: 19 residues. CDR3 region: CASSLGGTGVISGANVLTF. The CDR3 DNA is TGTGCCAGCAGCTTAGGGGGGACAGGGGTGATTTCTGGGGCCAACGTCCTGACTTTC.

The V and J genes are TRBV6-7 and TRBJ1-5, with D possibly TRBD1 on 6 matching bases. Being an ORF, TRBV6-7 has a function that is uncertain. V was cut by 0 bases and J by 3 bases, with 15 bases left in between. The CDR3 contains 17 residues. The CDR3, as DNA: TGTGCCAGCAGTTACTCGAGAACAGGGCTTCACAATCAGCCCCAGCATTTT. Its protein product is CASSYSRTGLHNQPQHF.

This clone was counted a single time. The V gene is TRBV9, the J gene TRBJ2-2, with 10 bases fitting TRBD2. The ends lost 1 base at V and 4 bases at J; junction bases unmatched: 7. CDR1 and CDR2 (germline): SGDLS, YYNGEE. This CDR3 contains 17 residues. The CDR3 is CASSVNEREGLTGELFF. In DNA, the CDR3 is TGTGCCAGCAGCGTAAACGAGCGGGAGGGCCTCACCGGGGAGCTGTTTTTT.

The CDR3 DNA reads as TGCGCCAGCAGCTTGTTGGGACTAGGAAATGAGCAGTTCTTC. This encodes CASSLLGLGNEQFF. V and J are TRBV5-1 and TRBJ2-1, with TRBD2 matching 8 bases. Trimming removed 1 base from V and 7 bases from J; junction bases left unmatched: 4. CDR1 and CDR2 (germline): SGHRS, YFSETQ. The CDR3 is 14 residues long.

The chain carries TRBV12-5 and TRBJ2-2; unclear D gene. Trimming took off 3 bases at V and 1 base at J, with 9 bases between the two ends. The CDR3 has 15 residues. Germline V gene data show CDR1 as LGHNT and CDR2 as FRNRAP. Here the CDR3 DNA reads TGTGCTAGTGGTTTACCCCAATGGAACACCGGGGAGCTGTTTTTT. It is translated as CASGLPQWNTGELFF.

This chain joins TRBV28 and TRBJ1-1, with D maybe TRBD1 (6 bases). Deletions cut 7 bases from V and 3 bases from J, with 15 bases between. The CDR3 has 14 amino acids. Germline V gene data show CDR1 as MDHEN and CDR2 as SYDVKM. CDR3 in DNA: TGTGCCAGCAACCCTTTCAGGGGTCACACTGAAGCTTTCTTT. It yields the protein CASNPFRGHTEAFF. The complete variable domain, with remaining parts taken from reference TRBV28 and TRBJ1-1, reads DVKVTQSSRYLVKRTGEKVFLECVQDMDHENMFWYRQDPGLGLRLIYFSYDVKMKEKGDIPEGYSVSREKKERFSLILESASTNQTSMYLCASNPFRGHTEAFFGQGTRLTVV.

The chain carries TRBV4-1 and TRBJ2-7; D ambiguous. CDR1 is MGHRA, CDR2 YSYEKL, per germline. There are 14 residues in the CDR3. Trimming left V 1 base short and J 3 bases short, with 10 bases between. CDR3 DNA: TGCGCCAGCAGCCAAGGGGGAACCAGCTACGAGCAGTACTTC. This codes for CASSQGGTSYEQYF.

J is TRBJ1-1 and V is TRBV7-6, with a tentative D call TRBD1 (6 bases). Germline loops: CDR1 SGHVS, CDR2 FNYEAQ. The CDR3 has 13 residues. Trimming removed 5 bases at V and 6 bases at J, with 13 bases between. The DNA for the CDR3 is TGTGCCAGCAGCGTAGGAAAGGGGGCTGAAGCTTTCTTT. Amino acid sequence: CASSVGKGAEAFF.

The rearrangement uses TRBV6-5 and TRBJ2-1; D remains ambiguous. CDR3 size: 14 residues. V was clipped by 7 bases and J by 7 bases, with 17 bases between them. Germline V gives CDR1 MNHEY, CDR2 SVGAGI. CDR3: CASTEGSFGNEQFF. In DNA, the CDR3 is TGTGCCAGCACCGAAGGTAGCTTTGGGAATGAGCAGTTCTTC.